This T cell receptor beta chain was sequenced for a study of T cells after yellow fever vaccination. Study-level background: Those fractions that held only low numbers of cells were prepared using the SMART-Seq v4 Ultra Low Input RNA kit. Study-level results: After the booster, roughly 96% of CD4 and around nine tenths of CD8 primary-response clones were re-detected. Though it reached lower strength, the secondary response hit its peak faster, day 5 versus 15.

5'RACE template switching generated TCR cDNA, adding a universal primer site and UMIs. In TCRdb, the 5' RACE reads were re-called with MiXCR into one record per CDR3 protein. The sample includes 120,000 to 150,000 distinct CDR3 sequences, more than 6% of them seen just once. This clonotype appeared many times. Its antigen remains unidentified. Germline values: CDR1 MNHEY, CDR2 SVGEGT. The CDR3 spans 15 residues. V shed 6 bases and J shed 1 base, with 16 bases lying between them. The TCR comes from a man aged 25 to 45 who received the YFV17D yellow fever vaccine. This chain uses TRBV6-2 or TRBV6-3 with TRBJ2-7; D ambiguous. This material consisted of CD4+ T cells sorted from PBMCs, taken 5 days after the yellow fever booster vaccination. The CDR3 loop reads CASSHRSWESYEQYF. The CDR3 DNA reads as TGTGCCAGCAGCCACCGGTCCTGGGAATCCTACGAGCAGTACTTC.